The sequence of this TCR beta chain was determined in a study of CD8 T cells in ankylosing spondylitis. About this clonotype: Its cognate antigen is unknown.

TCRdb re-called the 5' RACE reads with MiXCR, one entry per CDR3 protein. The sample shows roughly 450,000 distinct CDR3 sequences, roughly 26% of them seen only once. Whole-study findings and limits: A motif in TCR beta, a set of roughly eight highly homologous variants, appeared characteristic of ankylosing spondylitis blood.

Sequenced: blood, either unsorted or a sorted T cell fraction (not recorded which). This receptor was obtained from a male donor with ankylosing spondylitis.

The CDR3 sequence is CASSPPDREDTQYF. The CDR3 region has the DNA TGTGCCAGCAGCCCCCCGGACCGTGAAGATACGCAGTATTTT. The chain employs TRBV21-1 and TRBJ2-3; TRBD1 was called by the table and not checked on the DNA. TRBV21-1 is flagged as a pseudogene. The CDR3 length is 14 residues.